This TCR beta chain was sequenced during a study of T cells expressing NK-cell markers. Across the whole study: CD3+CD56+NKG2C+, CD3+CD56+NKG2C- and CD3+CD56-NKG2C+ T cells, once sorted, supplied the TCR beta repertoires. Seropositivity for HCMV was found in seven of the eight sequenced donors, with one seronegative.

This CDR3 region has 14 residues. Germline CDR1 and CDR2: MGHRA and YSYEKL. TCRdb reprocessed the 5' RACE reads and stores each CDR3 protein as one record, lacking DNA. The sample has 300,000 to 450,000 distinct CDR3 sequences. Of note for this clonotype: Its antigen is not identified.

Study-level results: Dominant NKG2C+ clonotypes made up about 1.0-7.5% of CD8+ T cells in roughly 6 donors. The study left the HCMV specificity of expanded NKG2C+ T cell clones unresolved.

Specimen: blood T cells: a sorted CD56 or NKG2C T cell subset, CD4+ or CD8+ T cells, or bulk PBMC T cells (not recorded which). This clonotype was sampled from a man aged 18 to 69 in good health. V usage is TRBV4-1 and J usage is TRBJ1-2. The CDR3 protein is CASSQDQGTYGYTF.